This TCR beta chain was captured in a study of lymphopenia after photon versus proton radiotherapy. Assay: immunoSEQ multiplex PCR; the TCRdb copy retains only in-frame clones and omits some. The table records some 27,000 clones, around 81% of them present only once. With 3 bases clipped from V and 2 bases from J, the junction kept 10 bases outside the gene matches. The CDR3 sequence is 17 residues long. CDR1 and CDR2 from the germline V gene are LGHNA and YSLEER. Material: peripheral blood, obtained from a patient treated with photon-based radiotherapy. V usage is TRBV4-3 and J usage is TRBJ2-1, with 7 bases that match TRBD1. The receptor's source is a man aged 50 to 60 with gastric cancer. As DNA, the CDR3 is TGCGCCAGCAGCCATCACCCCGGGCAGGGGGCCTACAATGAGCAGTTCTTC. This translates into CASSHHPGQGAYNEQFF.